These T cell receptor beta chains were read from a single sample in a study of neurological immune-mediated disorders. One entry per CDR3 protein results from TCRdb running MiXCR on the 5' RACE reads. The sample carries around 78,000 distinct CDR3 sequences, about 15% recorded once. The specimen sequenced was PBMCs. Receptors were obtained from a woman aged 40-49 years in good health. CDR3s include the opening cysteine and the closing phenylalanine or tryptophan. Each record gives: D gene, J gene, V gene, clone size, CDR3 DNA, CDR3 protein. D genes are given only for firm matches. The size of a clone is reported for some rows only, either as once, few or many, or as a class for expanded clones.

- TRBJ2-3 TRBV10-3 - TGTGCCATCAGTGAGATCGGGAGCGGGTACACAGATACGCAGTATTTT CAISEIGSGYTDTQYF
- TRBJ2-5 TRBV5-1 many TGCGCCAGCAGCCGTTACGGGGCGCTCGTTCAAGAGACCCAGTACTTC CASSRYGALVQETQYF
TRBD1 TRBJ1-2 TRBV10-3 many TGTGCCATCAAGGTGGGCGACAGGGGCCGAGATGGCTACACCTTC CAIKVGDRGRDGYTF
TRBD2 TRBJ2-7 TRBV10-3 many TGTGCCATCTCAGACCGGGGGGAGTTCTCCTACGAGCAGTACTTC CAISDRGEFSYEQYF
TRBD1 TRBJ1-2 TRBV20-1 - TGCAGTGCCGGTAGGGACAGACGCTACACCTTC CSAGRDRRYTF
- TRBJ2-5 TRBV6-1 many TGTGCCAGCTTGAAAAGGGGGGGCGAGGAGACCCAGTACTTC CASLKRGGEETQYF
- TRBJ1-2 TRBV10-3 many TGTGCCACCTATGGAGGGGAACGTAGCCCCGGCTACACCTTC CATYGGERSPGYTF
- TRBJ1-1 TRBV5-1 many TGCGCCAGCAGCTGGGGGGACCGACTGAGTGAAGCTTTCTTT CASSWGDRLSEAFF
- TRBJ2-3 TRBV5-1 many TGCGCCAGCAGCTTGGAAGGTTCTGAAGCGCAGTATTTT CASSLEGSEAQYF
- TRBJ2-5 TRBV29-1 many TGCAGCGTTGGTAGGATCCAAGAGACCCAGTACTTC CSVGRIQETQYF
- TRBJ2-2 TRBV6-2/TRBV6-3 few TGTGCCAGCAGTCCCCGACTAGTAGAAGTCGGGGAGCTCTTTTTT CASSPRLVEVGELFF
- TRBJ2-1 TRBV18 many TGTGCCAGCTCACCACCGAGCCATACCAATGAGCAGTTCTTC CASSPPSHTNEQFF